The sequence of this T cell receptor beta chain was determined in a study of T cell therapy after organ transplantation. The table came from immunoSEQ multiplex PCR; TCRdb's copy has only in-frame clones and leaves some out. The table shows about 20,000 clones, with roughly 84% occurring only once. Time point denoted: 20-29 weeks after completion of therapy. Study-wide points: Lower pretherapy CD8 clonality went with larger post-therapy fold change.

As to this clone: Its antigen is not known.

The germline CDR1 and CDR2 sequences are MNHEY and SMNVEV (reference sequence). This CDR3 spans 13 amino acids. V was clipped by 5 bases and J by 4 bases; unmatched bases: 4. This receptor was taken from a human patient who had received a solid organ transplant and had CMV disease. Some T cells may have come from the graft donor. Sequencing used CD8+ T cells from blood, obtained after autologous CMV-specific T cell therapy. The chain uses TRBV27 and TRBJ1-1, with TRBD1 matching over 7 bases. The CDR3 sequence is CASSHGTVTEAFF. The CDR3 coding sequence is TGTGCCAGCAGTCATGGGACAGTCACTGAAGCTTTCTTT.